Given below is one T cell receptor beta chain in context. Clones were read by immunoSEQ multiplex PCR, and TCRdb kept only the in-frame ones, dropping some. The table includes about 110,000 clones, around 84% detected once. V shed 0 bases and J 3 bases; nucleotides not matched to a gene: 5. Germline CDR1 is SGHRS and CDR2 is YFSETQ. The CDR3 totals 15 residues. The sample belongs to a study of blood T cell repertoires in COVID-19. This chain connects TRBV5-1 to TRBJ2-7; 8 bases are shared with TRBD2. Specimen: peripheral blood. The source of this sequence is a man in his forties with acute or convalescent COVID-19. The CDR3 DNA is TGCGCCAGCAGCTTGGAGTCGGGACTAGGCTACGAGCAGTACTTC. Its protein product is CASSLESGLGYEQYF.